This T cell receptor (beta chain) was identified during a study of blood T cells in healthy people across ages. Notes on the study in general: Versus aged donors, long-lived donors had higher diversity and more naive CD4+ cells. CMV infection status of these donors was not known.

Concerning this clonotype: Its antigen remains unidentified.

Primed by a sample-barcoded 5' primer and a J-beta primer mix, a second PCR proceeded for about 6 to 11 cycles. A single record per CDR3 protein comes from TCRdb applying MiXCR to the 5' RACE reads. The table records 600,000 to 1,000,000 distinct CDR3 sequences, roughly 25% of them present only once. Germline V gene lookup returns CDR1 DFQATT and CDR2 SNEGSKA (reference sequence). The CDR3 loop spans 14 amino acids. The sample also formed part of further work on T cells of mothers and their children.

The sequenced sample consisted of blood. The TCR comes from a boy between 10 and 17 years old in good health. The chain uses TRBV20-1 and TRBJ2-5, with TRBD2 matching over 9 bases. The better agreement between TRBJ2-1 and the DNA end casts doubt on the J call. This CDR3 reads CSANLAGTGNEQFF. Here the CDR3 DNA reads TGCAGTGCTAATCTAGCGGGGACCGGCAATGAGCAGTTCTTC.